Below, 11 T cell receptor beta chains from the same sample are listed, as sequenced in a study of cytomegalovirus exposure and HLA in healthy donors (TCRdb year 2017). The method was the immunoSEQ multiplex PCR assay. A mixture of 60 forward primers for TCR Vbeta segments and 13 reverse primers for TCR Jbeta segments was used in the multiplex PCR. The immuneACCESS repertoire file appears here via TCRdb, limited to in-frame rearrangements. These files lack a portion of the clones; in checked studies, under half of the deficit traces to unresolved V genes, and the cause of the others is not known. This sample lists tens of thousands of clones; about 80% were detected once. The ten largest clones add up to 20% to 25% of the sample. The sequenced sample consisted of PBMCs. These receptors were taken from a woman in her forties or fifties in good health and CMV-seropositive.

V usage is TRBV6-1 and J usage is TRBJ1-2, with a weak D call TRBD1 (6 bases). The germline CDR1 and CDR2 sequences are MNHNS and SASEGT. The CDR3 spans 13 residues. The V end was cut by 1 base, the J end by 7 bases, with 10 bases between. As DNA, the CDR3 is TGTGCCAGCAGTGAAGGAACAGGGATTGGCTACACCTTC. It specifies CASSEGTGIGYTF.

The gene calls are TRBV5-5 and TRBJ1-4; no definite D call. Deletions cut 4 bases from V and 10 bases from J, with 17 bases between. Germline loops: CDR1 SGHKS, CDR2 YYEKEE (reference sequence). This CDR3 comprises 14 residues. CDR3 sequence: CASSLDLSIPKLFF. Here the CDR3 DNA reads TGTGCCAGCAGCCTGGACCTATCAATCCCAAAACTGTTTTTT.

The chain has TRBV29-1 and TRBJ1-6; possibly TRBD1 for D (6 bases). V lost 7 bases and J 5 bases, leaving 15 bases between the germline ends. Germline V CDR1 and CDR2: SQVTM, ANQGSEA. The CDR3 is made up of 14 amino acids. The DNA of the CDR3 is TGCAGCGCTGGGGAGGGGGGGGATAATTCACCCCTCCACTTT. It yields the protein CSAGEGGDNSPLHF.

In regard to this clone: This specimen includes other DNA sequences encoding the same CDR3. DNA of the CDR3: TGTGCCAGTAGCACGGACAGTGCGGAGACCCAGTACTTC. It translates to CASSTDSAETQYF. This rearrangement joins TRBV5-6 to TRBJ2-5; maybe TRBD1 (6 bases). CDR1 is SGHDT, CDR2 YYEEEE, per germline. V lost 8 bases and J 5 bases, leaving 16 bases between the germline ends. The CDR3 extends over 13 amino acids.

V gene TRBV11-3 combines with J gene TRBJ2-1; 7 nucleotides line up with TRBD1. The CDR3 sequence is 13 residues long. V gave up 4 bases and J gave up 9 bases; unmatched junction bases: 6. Germline V lookup: CDR1 SGHNT, CDR2 YENEEA. CDR3 in amino acids: CASSSRGGSEQFF. The CDR3 DNA follows: TGTGCCAGCAGCTCACGAGGGGGCTCTGAGCAGTTCTTC.

The chain employs TRBV5-1 and TRBJ2-5; possibly TRBD2 for D (5 bases). Germline V gene data show CDR1 as SGHRS and CDR2 as YFSETQ. CDR3 length: 14 residues. Trimming removed 5 bases at V and 1 base at J, with 12 bases between. For the CDR3, the DNA is TGCGCCAGCAGAGACGGGATTGCCCAAGAGACCCAGTACTTC. This gives the protein CASRDGIAQETQYF.

The J gene is TRBJ2-3, the V gene TRBV6-1; TRBD1 agrees at 9 bases. The germline CDR1 and CDR2 sequences are MNHNS and SASEGT. The J segment lost 0 bases and the V segment lost 5 bases, leaving 3 bases of the junction unmatched. The CDR3 is made up of 15 amino acids. CDR3 DNA sequence: TGTGCCAGCAGTTGGGACAGGGTTAGCACAGATACGCAGTATTTT. This gives the protein CASSWDRVSTDTQYF.

The chain is built from TRBV6-6 and TRBJ1-1; D possibly corresponds to TRBD1 (6 bases). V was pared by 2 bases and J by 8 bases, with 18 bases between. This CDR3 is 15 amino acids long. CDR1 and CDR2 (germline): MNHNY, SVGAGI (reference sequence). CDR3 loop: CASSYNPPGQPEAFF. CDR3 DNA sequence: TGTGCCAGCAGTTACAATCCCCCCGGACAGCCGGAAGCTTTCTTT.

V and J are TRBV27 and TRBJ1-1; no reliable D call. Looked up from germline, CDR1 is MNHEY and CDR2 is SMNVEV (reference sequence). The CDR3 loop spans 14 amino acids. V shed 0 bases and J shed 2 bases, with 7 bases lying between them. For the CDR3, the DNA is TGTGCCAGCAGTTTATCGGGAGGTAACACTGAAGCTTTCTTT. Its protein product is CASSLSGGNTEAFF.

This rearrangement joins TRBV2 to TRBJ1-5; TRBD1 matches 10 bases. Germline CDR1 SNHLY, CDR2 FYNNEI. V was pared by 7 bases and J by 5 bases, with 5 bases of the junction left unmatched. The CDR3 spans 14 residues. Written as DNA, the CDR3 is TGTGCCAGCACAGAGGACAGGGGGTATCAGCCCCAGCATTTT. It is translated as CASTEDRGYQPQHF.

This clone was recorded a few times. The chain has TRBV6-5 and TRBJ2-5; D call uncertain. V lost 0 bases to trimming and J lost 5 bases, with 10 bases between them. The CDR3 is made up of 14 amino acids. Germline lookup yields CDR1 MNHEY and CDR2 SVGAGI. The CDR3 sequence is CASSYSSSSETQYF. The CDR3 DNA reads TGTGCCAGCAGTTACTCGTCTAGTTCTGAGACCCAGTACTTC.